The present T cell receptor beta chain was sequenced within a study of prognosis after radiotherapy for stage I lung cancer. Study background: The study gave no patient concurrent therapy with stereotactic body radiotherapy.

Ten or more counts support this clonotype. With 3 bases removed from V and 2 bases from J, the gap between germline ends came to 7 bases. The CDR3 has 13 residues. CDR1 is LGHDT, CDR2 YNNKEL, per germline (reference sequence). Amplicons of TCR beta CDR3 were generated from genomic DNA by two-round multiplex PCR. Primers were specific to each TRBV and TRBJ gene in first-round PCR. Using its own MiXCR run on the multiplex PCR reads, TCRdb lists one record per CDR3 protein. In the table there are under 30,000 distinct CDR3 sequences, roughly 31% of which are singletons. The V gene is TRBV3-1, the J gene TRBJ1-1; D is uncertain. The source material was PBMCs, sampled before or after stereotactic body radiation therapy (not recorded which). The origin of this receptor is a donor aged 50 or older with non-small cell lung cancer. The CDR3 sequence is CASSQVGNTEAFF. The CDR3 nucleotides are TGTGCCAGCAGCCAGGTTGGCAACACTGAAGCTTTCTTT.